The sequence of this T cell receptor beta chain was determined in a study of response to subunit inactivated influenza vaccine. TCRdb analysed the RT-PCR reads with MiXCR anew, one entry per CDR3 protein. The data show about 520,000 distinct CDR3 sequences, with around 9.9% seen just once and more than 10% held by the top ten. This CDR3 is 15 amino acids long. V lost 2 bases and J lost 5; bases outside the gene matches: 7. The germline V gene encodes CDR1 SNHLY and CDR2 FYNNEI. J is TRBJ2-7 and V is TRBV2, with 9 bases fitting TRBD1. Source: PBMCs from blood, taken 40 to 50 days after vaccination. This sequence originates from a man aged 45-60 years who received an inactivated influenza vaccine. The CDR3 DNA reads TGTGCCAGCAGTGAAATAACCGGGACAGGGAACGAGCAGTACTTC. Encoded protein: CASSEITGTGNEQYF.